This T cell receptor beta chain appears in the sequencing data of a study of T-cell memory formation after mild COVID-19. Study background: TCR clusters were mostly donor specific.

Findings and limits, study-wide: Memory sampled before infection contained some responding clones, suggesting cross-reactive memory joined. Contracting CD4+ clones sat mainly in CM and EM; CD8+ in EMRA. While clones contracting from day 15 to 85 were balanced between CD4 and CD8, later expanders leaned CD4+.

From the 5' RACE reads, TCRdb called clonotypes with MiXCR, one entry per CDR3 protein. The data show under 350,000 distinct CDR3 sequences, roughly 15% seen once. Regarding this clonotype: No antigen is known for it.

The CDR3 has 14 residues. After removal of 1 base from V and 4 bases from J, the junction contained 2 bases not matched to a gene. Germline values: CDR1 LGHDT, CDR2 YNNKEL (reference sequence). This chain links TRBV3-1 with TRBJ2-3, with TRBD1 matching 7 bases. The specimen was PBMCs or a T cell subset sorted from them (not recorded which). The TCR comes from a man between 18 and 35 years old who had mild COVID-19 (a few samples of this study predate the infection). Cell type and time point are not known. The CDR3 coding sequence is TGTGCCAGCAGCCAAGTCCAGGGGGCAGATACGCAGTATTTT. It codes for CASSQVQGADTQYF.